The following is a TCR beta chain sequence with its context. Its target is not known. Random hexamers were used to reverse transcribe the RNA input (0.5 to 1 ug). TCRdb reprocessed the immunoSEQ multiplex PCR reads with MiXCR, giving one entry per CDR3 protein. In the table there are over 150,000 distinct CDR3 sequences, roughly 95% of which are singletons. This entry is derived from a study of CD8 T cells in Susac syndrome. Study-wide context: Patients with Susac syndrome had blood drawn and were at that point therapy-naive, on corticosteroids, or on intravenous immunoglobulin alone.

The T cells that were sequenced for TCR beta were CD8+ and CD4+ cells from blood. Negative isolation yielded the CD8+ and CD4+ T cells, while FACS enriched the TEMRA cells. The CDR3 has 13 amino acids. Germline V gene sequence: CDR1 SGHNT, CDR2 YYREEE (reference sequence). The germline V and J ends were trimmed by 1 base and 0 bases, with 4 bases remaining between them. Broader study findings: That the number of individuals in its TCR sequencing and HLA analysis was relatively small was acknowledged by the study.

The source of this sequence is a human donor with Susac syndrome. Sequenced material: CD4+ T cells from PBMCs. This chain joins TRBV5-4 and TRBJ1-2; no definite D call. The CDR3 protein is CASSLLTNYGYTF. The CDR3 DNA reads TGTGCCAGCAGCTTGCTAACTAACTATGGCTACACCTTC.